This T cell receptor (beta chain) emerged from a study of technical replicates of blood from a handful of donors. Some clones are missing from TCRdb's copy, which holds only in-frame ones; the method was immunoSEQ multiplex PCR. The table records around 60,000 clones, around 93% of them present only once. The CDR3 sequence is 13 residues long. V trimming: 6 bases; J trimming: 7 bases; junction bases outside the gene matches: 5. Germline lookup yields CDR1 LGHNT and CDR2 FRNRAP. J is TRBJ2-2 and V is TRBV12-5, with TRBD2 matching over 7 bases. The sample taken for sequencing was PBMCs. This sequence originates from a human donor in good health. Some clones in this sample may be carry-over from other donors' samples. Written as DNA, the CDR3 is TGTGCTAGTGGGCCCGGGGAGGGCGGGGAGCTGTTTTTT. It encodes CASGPGEGGELFF.